This TCR beta chain was retrieved from a study of cytomegalovirus exposure and HLA in healthy donors. CDR1 is SGHTA, CDR2 FQGTGA, per germline. The CDR3 contains 14 residues. This PCR relied on a set of 60 Vbeta primers and 13 Jbeta primers. TCRdb's table, derived via immunoSEQ multiplex PCR, lists solely in-frame clones and lacks some. Of fewer than 350,000 clones detected, 70% to 90% appear once; the ten largest clones hold approximately 2.2%. In regard to this clone: Its antigen remains unknown. The junction departs from germline at one end; a sequencing error may be responsible.

Donors had nominal health at sampling but likely had unrecorded immune exposures. Study observations and caveats: There were 150 to 200 TCR beta chains listed as cytomegalovirus-associated.

The sequenced sample was PBMCs. This rearrangement joins TRBV7-3 to TRBJ1-6; D ambiguous. The sequence derives from a young woman in good health and CMV-seronegative. The CDR3 DNA follows: TGTTCCAGCAGCCCGGGGTCTCCGGGTTCACCCCTCCACTTT. Protein sequence: CSSSPGSPGSPLHF.